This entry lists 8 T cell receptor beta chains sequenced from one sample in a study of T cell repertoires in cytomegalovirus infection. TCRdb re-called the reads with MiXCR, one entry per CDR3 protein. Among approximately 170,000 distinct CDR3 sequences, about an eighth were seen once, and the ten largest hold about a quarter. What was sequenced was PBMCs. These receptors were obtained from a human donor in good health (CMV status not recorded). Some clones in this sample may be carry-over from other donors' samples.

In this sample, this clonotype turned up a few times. CDR3 nucleotides: TGCAGCTTCCGGCCATATATCGATACGCAGTATTTT. Protein product: CSFRPYIDTQYF. The chain combines TRBV29-1 with TRBJ2-3, with D unresolved. This CDR3 has 12 residues. V lost 8 bases and J lost 6, with 15 bases in between. Per the germline V gene, CDR1 is SQVTM and CDR2 is ANQGSEA.

CDR3 coding DNA: TGTGCCAGCAGCGTAGACGGGGACTTCGGCTACACCTTC. It translates to CASSVDGDFGYTF. The chain carries TRBV9 and TRBJ1-2, with D perhaps matching TRBD1 (5 bases). The CDR3 runs 13 residues. Per the germline V gene, CDR1 is SGDLS and CDR2 is YYNGEE. V was trimmed by 0 bases and J by 8 bases, leaving 11 bases between them.

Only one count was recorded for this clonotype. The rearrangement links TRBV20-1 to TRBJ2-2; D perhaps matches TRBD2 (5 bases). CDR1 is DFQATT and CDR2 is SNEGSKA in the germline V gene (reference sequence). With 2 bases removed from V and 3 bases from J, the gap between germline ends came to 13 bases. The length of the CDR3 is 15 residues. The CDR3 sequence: CSARLVSVDTGELFF. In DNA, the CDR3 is TGCAGTGCTAGATTGGTTAGCGTGGACACCGGGGAGCTGTTTTTT.

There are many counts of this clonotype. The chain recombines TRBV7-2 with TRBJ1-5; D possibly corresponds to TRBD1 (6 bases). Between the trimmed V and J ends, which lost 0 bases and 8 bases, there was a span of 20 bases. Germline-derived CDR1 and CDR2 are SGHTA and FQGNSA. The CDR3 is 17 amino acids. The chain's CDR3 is CASSLAIGAGVREPQHF. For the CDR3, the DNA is TGTGCCAGCAGCTTAGCTATCGGGGCAGGGGTCAGGGAGCCCCAGCATTTT.

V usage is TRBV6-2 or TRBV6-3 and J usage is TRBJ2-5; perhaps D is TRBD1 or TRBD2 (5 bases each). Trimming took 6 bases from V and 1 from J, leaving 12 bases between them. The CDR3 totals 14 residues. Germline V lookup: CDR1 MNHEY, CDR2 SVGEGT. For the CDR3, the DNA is TGTGCCAGCAGCGACTGGGGGATCCAAGAGACCCAGTACTTC. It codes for CASSDWGIQETQYF.

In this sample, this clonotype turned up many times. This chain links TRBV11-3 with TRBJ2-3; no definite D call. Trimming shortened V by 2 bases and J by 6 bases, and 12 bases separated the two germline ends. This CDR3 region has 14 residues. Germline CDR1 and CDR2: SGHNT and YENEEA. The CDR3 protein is CASSLQPSEDTQYF. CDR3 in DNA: TGTGCCAGCAGCTTACAGCCTTCTGAGGATACGCAGTATTTT. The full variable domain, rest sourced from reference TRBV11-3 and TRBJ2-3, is EAGVVQSPRYKIIEKKQPVAFWCNPISGHNTLYWYLQNLGQGPELLIRYENEEAVDDSQLPKDRFSAERLKGVDSTLKIQPAELGDSAVYLCASSLQPSEDTQYFGPGTRLTVL.

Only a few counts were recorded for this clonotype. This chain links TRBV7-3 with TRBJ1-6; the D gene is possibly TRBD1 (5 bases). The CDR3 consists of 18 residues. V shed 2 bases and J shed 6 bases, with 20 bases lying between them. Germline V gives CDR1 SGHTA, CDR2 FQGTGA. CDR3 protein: CASSLALEGQGSNSPLHF. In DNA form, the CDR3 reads TGTGCCAGCAGCTTAGCCCTGGAGGGGCAAGGAAGTAATTCACCCCTCCACTTT.

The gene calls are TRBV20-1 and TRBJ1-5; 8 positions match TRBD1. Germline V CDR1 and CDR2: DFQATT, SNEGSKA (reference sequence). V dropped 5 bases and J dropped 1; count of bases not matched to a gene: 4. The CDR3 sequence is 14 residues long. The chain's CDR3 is CSARTGRSNQPQHF. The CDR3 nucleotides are TGCAGTGCTCGGACAGGGCGGAGCAATCAGCCCCAGCATTTT.